This TCR beta chain comes out of a study of CXCR4 blockade with PD-1 therapy in pancreatic cancer. Study-level results: Survival did not correlate with tumor clonality, which averaged approximately 0.15 versus 0.05. Frequent tumor clones were encoded by many distinct rearrangements, suggesting shared antigens. Sequencing covered TCRbeta chains only, not alpha chains.

Only in-frame clones appear in the TCRdb table, and some are missing; sequencing was by immunoSEQ multiplex PCR. The data contain approximately 2,400 clones, around 38% of them singletons. For this clone: Its specificity is unknown.

The CDR3 extends over 12 amino acids. Germline CDR1 reads GTSNPN; CDR2 reads SVGIG (reference sequence). Trimming removed 5 bases from V and 2 bases from J, with 6 bases in between. This rearrangement joins TRBV30 to TRBJ1-4, with a possible D match to TRBD1 (6 bases). The source is a human donor with pancreatic ductal adenocarcinoma. Sequencing input: tumor tissue. CDR3 in DNA: TGTGCCTGGGGACAGACTAATGAAAAACTGTTTTTT. This sequence encodes CAWGQTNEKLFF.